These T cell receptor beta chains were read from a single sample in a study of T-cell memory formation after mild COVID-19. TCRdb reprocessed the 5' RACE reads with MiXCR, giving one entry per CDR3 protein. Seen here are 400,000 to 450,000 distinct CDR3 sequences, about a sixth observed once, and the top ten hold 20% to 25%. The sample taken for sequencing was PBMCs or a T cell subset sorted from them (not recorded which). These receptors all stem from a man aged 18 to 30 who had mild COVID-19 (a few samples of this study predate the infection). Cell type and time point are not known. The CDR3 runs from the conserved cysteine through the conserved F or W. The D gene is left open where the match is weak. Size is stated for part of the rows, as once, few or many counts, or as a class when the clone is expanded.

v_call	j_call	clone_size	d_call	cdr3_nt	cdr3_aa
TRBV6-5	TRBJ2-3	few	TRBD1	TGTGCCTGCCATGAGGGGGCCGGAGATACGCAGTATTTT	CACHEGAGDTQYF
TRBV4-2	TRBJ2-3	.	.	TGTGCCAGCAGCCAAGCCCGGGACTCAAGGACAGATACGCAGTATTTT	CASSQARDSRTDTQYF
TRBV30	TRBJ1-2	.	.	TGTGCCTGGAGTAAGGGACAAAACTATGGCTACAACTTC	CAWSKGQNYGYNF
TRBV3-1	TRBJ1-1	.	TRBD1	TGTGCCACCACCAAGGGAGGGGGCCGTACTGAAGCTTTCTTT	CATTKGGGRTEAFF
TRBV6-5	TRBJ2-5	many	.	TGTGCCAGCAGTTACTCGCCCCACAGGCAAGAGACCCAGTACTTC	CASSYSPHRQETQYF
TRBV7-9	TRBJ1-6	.	TRBD1	TGTGCCAGCAGCTGGGGGACAGGTGTGGCTTCACCCCTCCACTTT	CASSWGTGVASPLHF
TRBV6-5	TRBJ2-7	.	TRBD2	TGTGCCAGCAGTTACTCGTCTAGCGGGAGAGCGGAGCAGTACTTC	CASSYSSSGRAEQYF
TRBV7-3	TRBJ2-7	.	TRBD1	TGTGCCAGCAGCTTAAGGGGACAGGGTTTTTCCGAGCAGTACTTC	CASSLRGQGFSEQYF
TRBV20-1	TRBJ1-4	.	TRBD1	TGCAGTGCTCCCGTCACAGGGACAGATGAAAAACTGTTTTTT	CSAPVTGTDEKLFF
TRBV5-1	TRBJ1-1	few	.	TGCGCCAGCAGCTCTTACCGGGCCTCGAGCACTGAAGCTTTCTTT	CASSSYRASSTEAFF
TRBV6-5	TRBJ2-1	few	TRBD1	TGTGCCAGCAGTATTCGACAGGGCTATGAGCAGTTCTTC	CASSIRQGYEQFF
TRBV7-9	TRBJ2-5	few	.	TGTGCCAGCAGCCCCAACATACACAATGGACACCTCCAAGAGACCCAGTACTTC	CASSPNIHNGHLQETQYF
TRBV5-1	TRBJ2-5	.	.	TGCGCCAGCAATCAGGCTAGTCGACAAGAGACCCAGTACTTC	CASNQASRQETQYF
TRBV12-3/TRBV12-4	TRBJ2-5	few	TRBD2	TGTGCCAGCAGTTTTCGGGGGGAGGAGACCCAGTACTTC	CASSFRGEETQYF
TRBV4-3	TRBJ1-1	few	.	TGCGCCAGCAGCCAATCCAGGGGAAGGACTGAAGCTTTCTTT	CASSQSRGRTEAFF
TRBV6-2/TRBV6-3	TRBJ1-1	few	.	TGTGCCAGCAGTTTAATGGAAACAGCCTTCACTGAAGCTTTCTTT	CASSLMETAFTEAFF
TRBV7-2	TRBJ2-5	few	.	TGTGCCAGCAGCGTCGGGGCAGAGACCCAGTACTTC	CASSVGAETQYF